Shown below are 12 T cell receptor beta chains from a single sample sequenced in a study of beta chain features in type 1 diabetes. Study observations and caveats: Within each of all four CD4+ subsets, Type 1 diabetes patients had TCRB CDR3s that were moderately but significantly shorter.

Every bit of the isolated RNA underwent reverse transcription, so sequencing read expressed TCRB transcripts. The repertoire was sequenced with immunoSEQ multiplex PCR; TCRdb's copy has only in-frame clones and lacks some. In the table there are approximately 250,000 clones, about a tenth of which are singletons. These receptors are not linked to any known antigen. The sample taken for sequencing was naive CD4+ T cells from blood. Every receptor here comes from a young man with type 1 diabetes.

The chain carries TRBV5-6 and TRBJ2-1, with unresolved D. From germline, CDR1 is SGHDT and CDR2 YYEEEE. V lost 2 bases to trimming and J lost 2 bases, with 5 bases between them. The CDR3 totals 13 residues. The CDR3 here is CASSLIAYNEQFF. The CDR3 DNA follows: TGTGCCAGCAGCTTAATCGCCTACAATGAGCAGTTCTTC.

This clone was seen more than once but under ten times. V and J are TRBV9 and TRBJ2-7; TRBD2 aligns across 9 bases. Unmatched junction bases numbered 4, after V lost 6 bases and J lost 0 bases. From germline, CDR1 is SGDLS and CDR2 YYNGEE. The CDR3 is 14 residues long. The CDR3 DNA follows: TGTGCCAGCACCCCTAGCGGGGACTCCTACGAGCAGTACTTC. Translated, it gives CASTPSGDSYEQYF.

This clone was picked up a small number of times. This chain links TRBV28 with TRBJ1-6, with D unclear. CDR3 size: 16 residues. Trimming shortened V by 5 bases and J by 0 bases, and 11 bases separated the two germline ends. Germline V CDR1 and CDR2: MDHEN, SYDVKM. CDR3 nucleotides: TGTGCCAGCAGTGATACAGAGCCCTCCTATAATTCACCCCTCCACTTT. Its translation: CASSDTEPSYNSPLHF.

This clone was detected only a few times. The chain recombines TRBV7-9 with TRBJ2-2, with TRBD2 as a possible D gene (5 bases). The ends were cut back, 5 bases at V and 6 bases at J, with 19 bases in the middle. Germline CDR1 and CDR2: SEHNR and FQNEAQ (reference sequence). This CDR3 is built from 16 residues. CDR3 coding DNA: TGTGCCAGCAGCCGGCTGGGGAGTAGGGTCTCCGGGGAGCTGTTTTTT. Protein product: CASSRLGSRVSGELFF.

V is TRBV5-4 and J is TRBJ2-7, with unresolved D. V was pared by 1 base and J by 1 base, with 12 bases between. Germline-derived CDR1 and CDR2 are SGHNT and YYREEE (reference sequence). The length of the CDR3 is 15 residues. The CDR3 DNA reads TGTGCCAGCAGCTTGTACAACGGGTATTCCTACGAGCAGTACTTC. This sequence encodes CASSLYNGYSYEQYF.

This clone was counted between two and nine times. CDR3 in DNA: TGTGCCAGCAGCCAGGGGGTATGGGATATGTACGAGCAGTACTTC. Translation: CASSQGVWDMYEQYF. The chain couples TRBV5-6 to TRBJ2-7; 7 nucleotides match TRBD1. The CDR3 runs 15 residues. The ends lost 4 bases at V and 4 bases at J; junction bases unmatched: 11. Germline V gene data show CDR1 as SGHDT and CDR2 as YYEEEE. Full variable domain (outside the CDR3, taken from reference TRBV5-6 and TRBJ2-7): DAGVTQSPTHLIKTRGQQVTLRCSPKSGHDTVSWYQQALGQGPQFIFQYYEEEERQRGNFPDRFSGHQFPNYSSELNVNALLLGDSALYLCASSQGVWDMYEQYFGPGTRLTVT.

The chain carries TRBV5-4 and TRBJ2-5, with 9 nucleotides matching TRBD2. CDR1 and CDR2 from the germline V gene are SGHNT and YYREEE (reference sequence). The CDR3 is made up of 14 amino acids. Losses at the gene ends were 3 bases for V and 3 bases for J; bases not matched to a gene: 3. CDR3 coding DNA: TGTGCCAGCAGCTCCGGGACTAGCAAAGAGACCCAGTACTTC. It codes for CASSSGTSKETQYF.

The sample holds a few counts of this clone. As DNA, the CDR3 is TGTGCCAGCACCCGGAGACAGGGGATTCAAGAGACCCAGTACTTC. Residues: CASTRRQGIQETQYF. This rearrangement joins TRBV27 to TRBJ2-5; 8 bases agree with TRBD1. Trimming removed 7 bases from V and 2 bases from J; junction bases left unmatched: 9. The CDR3 extends over 15 amino acids. Germline V gene data show CDR1 as MNHEY and CDR2 as SMNVEV (reference sequence).

This sequence joins TRBV19 and TRBJ2-2; 8 nucleotides align to TRBD2. The germline V gene has CDR1 LNHDA and CDR2 SQIVND (reference sequence). With V trimmed by 5 bases and J by 3 bases, 5 bases remained unmatched. This CDR3 has 15 amino acids. The CDR3 DNA sequence: TGTGCCAGTAGTGACGGGGGGGGCGACACCGGGGAGCTGTTTTTT. Translation gives CASSDGGGDTGELFF.

This clone has more than one count but fewer than ten. V and J are TRBV18 and TRBJ2-7; 9 bases are shared with TRBD2. The CDR3 has 15 amino acids. Trimming at V came to 2 bases and at J to 3 bases, leaving 5 bases not matched to a gene. CDR1 KGHSH and CDR2 LQKENI come from the germline V gene. CDR3 nucleotide sequence: TGTGCCAGCTCACCAACCGGGACTAGCAGCTACGAGCAGTACTTC. Encoded protein: CASSPTGTSSYEQYF.

Concerning this clone itself: Other nucleotide sequences from this sample produce the same CDR3. The rearrangement joins TRBV7-9 to TRBJ1-1; D ambiguous. Trimming removed 1 base at V and 2 bases at J, with 8 bases between. Germline V gives CDR1 SEHNR, CDR2 FQNEAQ (reference sequence). This CDR3 region has 14 residues. The CDR3 nucleotides are TGTGCCAGCAGCTTAGATCGGGTTAACACTGAAGCTTTCTTT. Protein product: CASSLDRVNTEAFF.

The J gene is TRBJ1-2, the V gene TRBV30; D gene ambiguous. Trimming stripped 7 bases from V and 1 base from J, with 13 bases between. Germline CDR1 GTSNPN, CDR2 SVGIG (reference sequence). The CDR3 has 13 amino acids. The CDR3 spells CALQTGVNYGYTF. In nucleotides, the CDR3 is TGTGCCTTACAAACCGGGGTTAACTATGGCTACACCTTC.